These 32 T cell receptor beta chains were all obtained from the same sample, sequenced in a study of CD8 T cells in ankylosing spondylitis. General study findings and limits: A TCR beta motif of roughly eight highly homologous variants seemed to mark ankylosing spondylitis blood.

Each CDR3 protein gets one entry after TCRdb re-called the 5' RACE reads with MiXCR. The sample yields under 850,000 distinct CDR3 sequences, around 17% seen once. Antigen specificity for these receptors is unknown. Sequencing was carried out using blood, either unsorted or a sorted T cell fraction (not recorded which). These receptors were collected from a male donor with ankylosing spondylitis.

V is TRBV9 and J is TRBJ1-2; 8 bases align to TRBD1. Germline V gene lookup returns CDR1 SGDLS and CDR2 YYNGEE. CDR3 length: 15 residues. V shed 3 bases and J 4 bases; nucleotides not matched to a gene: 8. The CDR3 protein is CASSEGQGLGYGYTF. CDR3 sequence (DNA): TGTGCCAGCAGCGAAGGACAGGGATTGGGCTATGGCTACACCTTC.

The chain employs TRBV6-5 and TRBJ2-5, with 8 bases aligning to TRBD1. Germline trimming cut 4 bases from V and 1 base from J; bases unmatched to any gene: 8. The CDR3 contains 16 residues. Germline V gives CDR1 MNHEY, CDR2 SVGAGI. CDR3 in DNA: TGTGCCAGCAGTTTTTTGCAGGGGGCCTTCCAAGAGACCCAGTACTTC. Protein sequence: CASSFLQGAFQETQYF.

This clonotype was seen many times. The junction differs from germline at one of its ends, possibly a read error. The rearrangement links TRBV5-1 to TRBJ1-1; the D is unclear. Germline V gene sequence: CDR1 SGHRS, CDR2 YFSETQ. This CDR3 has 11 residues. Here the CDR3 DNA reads TGTGCCAGCAGCTTAGGACCTGAAGCTTTCTTT. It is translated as CASSLGPEAFF.

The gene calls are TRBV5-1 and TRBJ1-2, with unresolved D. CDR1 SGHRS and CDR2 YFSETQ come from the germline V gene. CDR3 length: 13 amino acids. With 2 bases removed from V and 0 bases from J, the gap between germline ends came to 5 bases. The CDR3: CASSFSANYGYTF. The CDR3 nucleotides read TGCGCCAGCAGCTTTTCAGCTAACTATGGCTACACCTTC.

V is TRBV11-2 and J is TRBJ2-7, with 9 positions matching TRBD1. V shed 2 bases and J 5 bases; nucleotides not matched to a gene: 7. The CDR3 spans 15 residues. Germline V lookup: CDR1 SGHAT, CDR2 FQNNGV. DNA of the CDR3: TGTGCCAGCAGCTTAAAAGGACAGGGGCATAACGAGCAGTACTTC. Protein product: CASSLKGQGHNEQYF. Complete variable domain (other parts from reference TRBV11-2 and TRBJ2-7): EAGVAQSPRYKIIEKRQSVAFWCNPISGHATLYWYQQILGQGPKLLIQFQNNGVVDDSQLPKDRFSAERLKGVDSTLKIQPAKLEDSAVYLCASSLKGQGHNEQYFGPGTRLTVT.

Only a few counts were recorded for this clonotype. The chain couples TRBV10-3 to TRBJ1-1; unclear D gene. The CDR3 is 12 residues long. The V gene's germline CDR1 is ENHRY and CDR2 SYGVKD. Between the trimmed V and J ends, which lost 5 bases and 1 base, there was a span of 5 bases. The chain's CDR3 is CAISPGNTEAFF. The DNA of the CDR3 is TGTGCCATCAGTCCGGGGAACACTGAAGCTTTCTTT.

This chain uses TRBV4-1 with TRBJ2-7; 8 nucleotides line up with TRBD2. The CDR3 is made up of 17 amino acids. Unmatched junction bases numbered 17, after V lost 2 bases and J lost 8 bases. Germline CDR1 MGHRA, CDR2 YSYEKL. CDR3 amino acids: CASSQTIRGGYPTKQYF. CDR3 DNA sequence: TGCGCCAGCAGCCAAACTATCCGGGGGGGGTACCCTACGAAGCAGTACTTC.

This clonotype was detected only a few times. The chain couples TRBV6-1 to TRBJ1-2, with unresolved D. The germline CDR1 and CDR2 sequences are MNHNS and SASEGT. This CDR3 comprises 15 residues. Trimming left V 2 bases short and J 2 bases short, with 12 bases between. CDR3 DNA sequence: TGTGCCAGCAGTGAACAGAAGAAACTAAACTATGGCTACACCTTC. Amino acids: CASSEQKKLNYGYTF.

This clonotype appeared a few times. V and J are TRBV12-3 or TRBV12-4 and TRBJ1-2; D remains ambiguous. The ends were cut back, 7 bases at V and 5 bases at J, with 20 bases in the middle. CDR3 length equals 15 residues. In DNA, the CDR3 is TGTGCCAGCACCCAATCCGGGCCCGCCGTATATGGCTACACCTTC. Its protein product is CASTQSGPAVYGYTF.

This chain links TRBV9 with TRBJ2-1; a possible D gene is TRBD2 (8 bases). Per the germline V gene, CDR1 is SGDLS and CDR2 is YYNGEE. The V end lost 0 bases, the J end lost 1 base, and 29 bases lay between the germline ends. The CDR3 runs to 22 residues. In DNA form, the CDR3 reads TGTGCCAGCAGCGTAGCCGCCCGACAGGGTGTACAACTAGCGGATTCCTACAATGAGCAGTTCTTC. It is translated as CASSVAARQGVQLADSYNEQFF.

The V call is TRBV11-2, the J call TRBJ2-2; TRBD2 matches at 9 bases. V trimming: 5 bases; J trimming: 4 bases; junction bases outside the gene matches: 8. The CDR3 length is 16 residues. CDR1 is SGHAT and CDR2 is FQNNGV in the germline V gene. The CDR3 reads CASSLTSGTLTGELFF. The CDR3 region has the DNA TGTGCCAGCAGCCTGACTAGCGGAACACTCACCGGGGAGCTGTTTTTT. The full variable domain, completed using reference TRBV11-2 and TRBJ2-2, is EAGVAQSPRYKIIEKRQSVAFWCNPISGHATLYWYQQILGQGPKLLIQFQNNGVVDDSQLPKDRFSAERLKGVDSTLKIQPAKLEDSAVYLCASSLTSGTLTGELFFGEGSRLTVL.

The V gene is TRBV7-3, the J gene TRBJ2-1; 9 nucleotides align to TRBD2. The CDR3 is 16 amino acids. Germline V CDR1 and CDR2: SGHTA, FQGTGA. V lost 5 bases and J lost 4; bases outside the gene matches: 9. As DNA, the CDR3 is TGTGCCAGCAGCCCAAAGCGGGGACTAGCATACAATGAGCAGTTCTTC. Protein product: CASSPKRGLAYNEQFF.

This CDR3 reads CASSLLGRPNLGGGNTIYF. CDR3 in DNA: TGTGCCAGCAGCTTATTAGGGAGGCCCAACTTGGGAGGTGGAAACACCATATATTTT. This chain connects TRBV11-2 to TRBJ1-3, with D hard to call. The germline gives CDR1 SGHAT, CDR2 FQNNGV. Deletions cut 2 bases from V and 3 bases from J, with 23 bases between. CDR3 length: 19 residues.

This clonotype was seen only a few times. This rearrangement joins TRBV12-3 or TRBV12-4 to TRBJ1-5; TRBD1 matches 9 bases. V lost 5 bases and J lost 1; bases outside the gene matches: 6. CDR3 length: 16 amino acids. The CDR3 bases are TGTGCCAGCAGTCCCTGGACAGGGGACAGCAATCAGCCCCAGCATTTT. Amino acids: CASSPWTGDSNQPQHF.

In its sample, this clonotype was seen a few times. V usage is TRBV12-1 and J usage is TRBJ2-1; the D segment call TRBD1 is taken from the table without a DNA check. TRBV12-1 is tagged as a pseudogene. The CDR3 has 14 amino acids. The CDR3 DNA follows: TGTGCCAGCATCTACCCAGGGACTAGCAATGAGCAGTTCTTC. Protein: CASIYPGTSNEQFF.

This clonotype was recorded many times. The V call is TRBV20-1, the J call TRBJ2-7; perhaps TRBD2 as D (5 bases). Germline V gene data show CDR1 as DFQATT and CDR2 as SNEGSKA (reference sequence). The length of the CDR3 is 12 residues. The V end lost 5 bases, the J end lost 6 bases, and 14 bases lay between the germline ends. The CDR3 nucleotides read TGCAGTGCTCCGGACTCAACCCCCGAGCAGTACTTC. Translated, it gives CSAPDSTPEQYF.

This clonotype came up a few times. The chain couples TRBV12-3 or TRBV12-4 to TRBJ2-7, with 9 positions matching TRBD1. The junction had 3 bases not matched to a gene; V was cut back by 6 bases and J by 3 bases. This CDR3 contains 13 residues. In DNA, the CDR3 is TGTGCCAGCAGGGGACAGGGAAACTACGAGCAGTACTTC. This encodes CASRGQGNYEQYF.

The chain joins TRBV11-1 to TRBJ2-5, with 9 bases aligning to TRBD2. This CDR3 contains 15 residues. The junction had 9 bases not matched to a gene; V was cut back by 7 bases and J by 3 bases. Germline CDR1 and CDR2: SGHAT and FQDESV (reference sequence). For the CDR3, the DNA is TGTGCCAGCAAACTGGCGGGGGGGCCGAAAGAGACCCAGTACTTC. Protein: CASKLAGGPKETQYF.

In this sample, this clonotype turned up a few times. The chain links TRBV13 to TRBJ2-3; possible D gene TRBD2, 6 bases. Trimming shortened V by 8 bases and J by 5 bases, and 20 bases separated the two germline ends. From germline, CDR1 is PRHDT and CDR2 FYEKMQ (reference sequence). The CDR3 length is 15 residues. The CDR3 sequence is CASARREIIGDTQYF. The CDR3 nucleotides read TGTGCCAGCGCGAGGAGGGAAATTATTGGAGATACGCAGTATTTT.

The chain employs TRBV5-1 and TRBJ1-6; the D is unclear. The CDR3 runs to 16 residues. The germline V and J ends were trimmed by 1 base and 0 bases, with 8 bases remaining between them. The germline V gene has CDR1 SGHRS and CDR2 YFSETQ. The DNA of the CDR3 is TGCGCCAGCAGCTTGTGGGGTAGCTCCTATAATTCACCCCTCCACTTT. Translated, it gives CASSLWGSSYNSPLHF. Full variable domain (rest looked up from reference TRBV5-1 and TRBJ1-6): KAGVTQTPRYLIKTRGQQVTLSCSPISGHRSVSWYQQTPGQGLQFLFEYFSETQRNKGNFPGRFSGRQFSNSRSEMNVSTLELGDSALYLCASSLWGSSYNSPLHFGNGTRLTVT.

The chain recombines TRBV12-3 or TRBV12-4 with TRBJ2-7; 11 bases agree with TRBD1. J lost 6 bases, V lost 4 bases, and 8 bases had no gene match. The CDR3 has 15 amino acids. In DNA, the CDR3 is TGTGCCAGCAGTTCCCGACGGACAGGGGGCGCCGAGCAGTACTTC. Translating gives CASSSRRTGGAEQYF.

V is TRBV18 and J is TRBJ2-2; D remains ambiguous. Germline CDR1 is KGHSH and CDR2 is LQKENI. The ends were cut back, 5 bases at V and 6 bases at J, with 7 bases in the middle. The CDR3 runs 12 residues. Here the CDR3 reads CASSSFSGELFF. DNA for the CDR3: TGTGCCAGCTCATCGTTTTCCGGGGAGCTGTTTTTT.

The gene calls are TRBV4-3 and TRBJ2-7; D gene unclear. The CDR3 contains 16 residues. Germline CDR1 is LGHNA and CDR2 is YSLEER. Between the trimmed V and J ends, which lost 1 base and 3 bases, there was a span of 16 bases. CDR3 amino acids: CASSQGPVHTYYEQYF. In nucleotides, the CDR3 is TGCGCCAGCAGCCAAGGCCCAGTGCACACCTACTACGAGCAGTACTTC.

CDR3 residues: CSAPSNRLGVQFF. The CDR3 coding sequence is TGCAGTGCTCCGTCGAATAGACTAGGAGTGCAGTTCTTC. The rearrangement links TRBV20-1 to TRBJ2-1; D may be TRBD2 (6 bases). This CDR3 is built from 13 residues. V was pared by 5 bases and J by 12 bases, with 20 bases between. Germline V gene sequence: CDR1 DFQATT, CDR2 SNEGSKA (reference sequence).

The CDR3 is CASSHIQADTQYF. CDR3 DNA sequence: TGCGCCAGCAGCCACATTCAGGCAGATACGCAGTATTTT. This sequence joins TRBV4-3 and TRBJ2-3; D is unresolved. Germline V gives CDR1 LGHNA, CDR2 YSLEER. V was trimmed by 3 bases and J by 4 bases, leaving 8 bases between them. The CDR3 is made up of 13 amino acids.

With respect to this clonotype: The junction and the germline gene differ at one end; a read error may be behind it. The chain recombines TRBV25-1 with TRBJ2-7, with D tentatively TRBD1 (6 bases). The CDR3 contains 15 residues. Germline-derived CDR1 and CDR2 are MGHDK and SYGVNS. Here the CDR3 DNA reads TGTGCCAGCAGTGAATGGGGGCCCCCCACTGACTCGACAGTCTTC. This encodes CASSEWGPPTDSTVF.

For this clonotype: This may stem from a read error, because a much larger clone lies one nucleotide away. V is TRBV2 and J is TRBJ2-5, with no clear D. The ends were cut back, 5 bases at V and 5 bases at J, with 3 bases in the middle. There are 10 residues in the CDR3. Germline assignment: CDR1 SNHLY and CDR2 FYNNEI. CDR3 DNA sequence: TGTGCCAGCAGTATGGAGACCCAGTACTTC. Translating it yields CASSMETQYF.

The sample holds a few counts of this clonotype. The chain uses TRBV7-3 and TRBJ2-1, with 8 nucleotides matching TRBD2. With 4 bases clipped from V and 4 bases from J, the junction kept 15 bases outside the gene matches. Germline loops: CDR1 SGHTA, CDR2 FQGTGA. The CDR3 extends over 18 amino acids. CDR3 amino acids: CASSSKPGAGGPYNEQFF. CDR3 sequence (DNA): TGTGCCAGCAGCTCTAAACCGGGGGCGGGGGGCCCTTACAATGAGCAGTTCTTC.

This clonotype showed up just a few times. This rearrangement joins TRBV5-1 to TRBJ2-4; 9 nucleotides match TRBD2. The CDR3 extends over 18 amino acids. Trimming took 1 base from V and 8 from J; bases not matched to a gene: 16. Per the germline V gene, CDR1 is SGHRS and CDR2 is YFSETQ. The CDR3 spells CASSLRASGNPRVDIQYF. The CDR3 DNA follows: TGCGCCAGCAGCTTGAGGGCTAGCGGGAACCCTCGTGTAGACATTCAGTACTTC.

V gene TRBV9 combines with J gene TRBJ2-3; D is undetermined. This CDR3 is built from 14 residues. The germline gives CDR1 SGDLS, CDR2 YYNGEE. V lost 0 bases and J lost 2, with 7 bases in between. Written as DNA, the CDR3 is TGTGCCAGCAGCGTAGATCAGATCACAGATACGCAGTATTTT. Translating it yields CASSVDQITDTQYF.

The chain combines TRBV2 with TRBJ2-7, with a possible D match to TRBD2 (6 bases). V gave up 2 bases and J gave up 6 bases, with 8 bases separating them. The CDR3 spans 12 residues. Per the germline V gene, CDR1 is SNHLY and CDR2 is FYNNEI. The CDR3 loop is CASSENGGEQYF. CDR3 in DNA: TGTGCCAGCAGTGAAAACGGGGGCGAGCAGTACTTC.

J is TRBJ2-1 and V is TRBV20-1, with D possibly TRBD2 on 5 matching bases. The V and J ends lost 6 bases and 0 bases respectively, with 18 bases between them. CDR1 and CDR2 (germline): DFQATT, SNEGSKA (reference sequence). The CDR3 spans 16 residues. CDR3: CSAHDVAQSSYNEQFF. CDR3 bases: TGCAGTGCCCACGACGTAGCGCAAAGCTCCTACAATGAGCAGTTCTTC.